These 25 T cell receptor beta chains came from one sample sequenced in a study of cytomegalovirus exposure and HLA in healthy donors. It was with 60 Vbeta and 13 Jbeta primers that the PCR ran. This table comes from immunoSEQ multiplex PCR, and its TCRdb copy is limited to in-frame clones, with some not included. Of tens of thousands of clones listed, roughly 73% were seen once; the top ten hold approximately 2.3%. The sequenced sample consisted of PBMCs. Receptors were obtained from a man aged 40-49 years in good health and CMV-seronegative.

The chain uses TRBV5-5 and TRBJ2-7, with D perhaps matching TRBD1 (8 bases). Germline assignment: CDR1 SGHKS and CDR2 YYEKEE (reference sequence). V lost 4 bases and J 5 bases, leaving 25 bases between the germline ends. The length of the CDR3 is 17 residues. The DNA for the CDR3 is TGTGCCAGCAGCCGGACAGGGACTATGGGACTAATTAACGAGCAGTACTTC. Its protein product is CASSRTGTMGLINEQYF.

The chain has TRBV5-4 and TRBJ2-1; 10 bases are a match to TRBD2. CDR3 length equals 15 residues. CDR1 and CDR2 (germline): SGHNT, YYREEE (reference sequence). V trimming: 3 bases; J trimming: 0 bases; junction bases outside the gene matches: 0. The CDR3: CASSSSGSSYNEQFF. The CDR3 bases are TGTGCCAGCAGCTCTAGCGGGAGCTCCTACAATGAGCAGTTCTTC.

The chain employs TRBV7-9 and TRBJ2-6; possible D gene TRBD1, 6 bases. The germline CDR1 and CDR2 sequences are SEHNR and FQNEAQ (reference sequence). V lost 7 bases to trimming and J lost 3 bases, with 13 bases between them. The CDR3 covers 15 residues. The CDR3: CASTQEGGGANVLTF. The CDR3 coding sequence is TGTGCCAGCACCCAAGAAGGGGGTGGGGCCAACGTCCTGACTTTC.

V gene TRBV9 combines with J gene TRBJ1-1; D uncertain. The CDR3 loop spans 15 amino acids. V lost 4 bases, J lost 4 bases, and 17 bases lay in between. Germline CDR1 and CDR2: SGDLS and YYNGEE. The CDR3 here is CASSQEASRATEAFF. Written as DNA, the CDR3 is TGTGCCAGCAGCCAGGAGGCATCGCGAGCCACTGAAGCTTTCTTT.

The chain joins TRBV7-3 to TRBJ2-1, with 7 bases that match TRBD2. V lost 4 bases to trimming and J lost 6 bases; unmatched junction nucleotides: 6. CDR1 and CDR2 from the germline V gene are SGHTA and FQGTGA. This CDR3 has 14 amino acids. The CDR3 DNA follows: TGTGCCAGCAGCTCCTCAGCGGGAATCAATGAGCAGTTCTTC. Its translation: CASSSSAGINEQFF.

As DNA, the CDR3 is TGCAGTGCCAGGGGACAGACTGAAGCTTTCTTT. It specifies CSARGQTEAFF. The J gene is TRBJ1-1, the V gene TRBV20-1, with TRBD1 matching over 7 bases. Per the germline V gene, CDR1 is DFQATT and CDR2 is SNEGSKA (reference sequence). CDR3 length: 11 amino acids. The junction had 3 bases not matched to a gene; V was cut back by 6 bases and J by 5 bases.

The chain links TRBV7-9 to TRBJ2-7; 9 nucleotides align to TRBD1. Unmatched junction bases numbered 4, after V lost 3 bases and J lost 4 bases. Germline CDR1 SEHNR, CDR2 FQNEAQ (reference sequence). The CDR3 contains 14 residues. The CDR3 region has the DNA TGTGCCAGCAGCTTTACAGGGGGCAGGTACGAGCAGTACTTC. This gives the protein CASSFTGGRYEQYF.

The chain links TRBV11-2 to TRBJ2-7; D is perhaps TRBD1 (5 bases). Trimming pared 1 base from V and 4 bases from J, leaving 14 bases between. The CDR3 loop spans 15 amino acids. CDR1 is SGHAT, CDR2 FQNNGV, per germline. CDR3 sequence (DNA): TGTGCCAGCAGCTTAGGTCTTTACAGGTCTTACGAGCAGTACTTC. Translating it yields CASSLGLYRSYEQYF.

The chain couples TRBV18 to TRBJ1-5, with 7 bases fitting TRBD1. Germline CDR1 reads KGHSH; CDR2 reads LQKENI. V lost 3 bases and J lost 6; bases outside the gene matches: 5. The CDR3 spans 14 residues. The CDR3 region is CASSPDRVGQPQHF. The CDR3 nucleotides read TGTGCCAGCTCACCCGACAGGGTCGGTCAGCCCCAGCATTTT.

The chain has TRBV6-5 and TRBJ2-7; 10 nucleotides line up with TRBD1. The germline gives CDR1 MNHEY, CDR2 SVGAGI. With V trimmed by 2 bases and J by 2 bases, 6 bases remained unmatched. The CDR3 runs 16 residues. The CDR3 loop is CASSYLLGQGAYEQYF. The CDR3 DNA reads TGTGCCAGCAGTTACCTACTCGGACAGGGGGCCTACGAGCAGTACTTC.

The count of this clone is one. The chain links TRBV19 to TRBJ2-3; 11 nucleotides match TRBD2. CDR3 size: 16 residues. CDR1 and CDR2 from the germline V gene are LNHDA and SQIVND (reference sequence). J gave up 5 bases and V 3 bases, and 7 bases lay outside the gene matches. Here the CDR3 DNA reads TGTGCCAGTAGTATTGATAGCGGGGGGGCAAAAGATACGCAGTATTTT. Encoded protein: CASSIDSGGAKDTQYF.

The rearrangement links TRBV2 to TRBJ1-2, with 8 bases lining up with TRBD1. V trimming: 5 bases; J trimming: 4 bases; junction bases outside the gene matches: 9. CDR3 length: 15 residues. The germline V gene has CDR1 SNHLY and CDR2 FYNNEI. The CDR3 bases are TGTGCCAGCAGTCCTGACAGGGGACCTCTCTATGGCTACACCTTC. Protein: CASSPDRGPLYGYTF.

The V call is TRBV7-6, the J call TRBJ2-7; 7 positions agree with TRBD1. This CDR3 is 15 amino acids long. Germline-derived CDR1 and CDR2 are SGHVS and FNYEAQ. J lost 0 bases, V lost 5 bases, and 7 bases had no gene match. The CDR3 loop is CASSEGTAHSYEQYF. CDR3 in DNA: TGTGCCAGCAGCGAAGGGACAGCGCACTCCTACGAGCAGTACTTC.

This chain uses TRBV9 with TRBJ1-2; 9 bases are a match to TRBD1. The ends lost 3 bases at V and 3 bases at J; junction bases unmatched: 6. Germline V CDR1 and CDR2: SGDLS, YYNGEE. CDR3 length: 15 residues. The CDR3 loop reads CASSADGTGYYGYTF. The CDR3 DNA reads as TGTGCCAGCAGCGCGGACGGGACAGGGTACTATGGCTACACCTTC.

The CDR3 DNA reads TGCGCCAGCAGCTTCGGGTCAGGCACAGATACGCAGTATTTT. Its translation: CASSFGSGTDTQYF. The chain couples TRBV5-1 to TRBJ2-3; D uncertain. Between the trimmed V and J ends, which lost 2 bases and 1 base, there was a span of 8 bases. Germline V CDR1 and CDR2: SGHRS, YFSETQ. This CDR3 comprises 14 residues.

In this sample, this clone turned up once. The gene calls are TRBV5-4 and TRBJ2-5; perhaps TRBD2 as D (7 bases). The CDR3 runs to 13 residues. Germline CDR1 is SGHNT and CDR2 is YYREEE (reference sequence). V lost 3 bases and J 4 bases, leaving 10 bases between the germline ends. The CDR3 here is CASSWRGRETQYF. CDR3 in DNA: TGTGCCAGCAGCTGGCGGGGGCGAGAGACCCAGTACTTC.

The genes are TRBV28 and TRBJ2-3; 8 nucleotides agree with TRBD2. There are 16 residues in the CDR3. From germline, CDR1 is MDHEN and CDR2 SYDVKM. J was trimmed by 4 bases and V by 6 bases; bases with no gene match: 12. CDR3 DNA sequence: TGTGCCAGCAGCCGAGTCGGCGGGGGGCCAGCAGATACGCAGTATTTT. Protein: CASSRVGGGPADTQYF. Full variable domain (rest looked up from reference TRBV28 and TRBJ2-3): DVKVTQSSRYLVKRTGEKVFLECVQDMDHENMFWYRQDPGLGLRLIYFSYDVKMKEKGDIPEGYSVSREKKERFSLILESASTNQTSMYLCASSRVGGGPADTQYFGPGTRLTVL.

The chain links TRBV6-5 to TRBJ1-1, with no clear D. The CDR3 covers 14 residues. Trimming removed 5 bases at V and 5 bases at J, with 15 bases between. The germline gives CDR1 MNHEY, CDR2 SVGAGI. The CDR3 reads CASSTTGVGTEAFF. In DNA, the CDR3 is TGTGCCAGCAGTACAACCGGGGTAGGAACTGAAGCTTTCTTT.

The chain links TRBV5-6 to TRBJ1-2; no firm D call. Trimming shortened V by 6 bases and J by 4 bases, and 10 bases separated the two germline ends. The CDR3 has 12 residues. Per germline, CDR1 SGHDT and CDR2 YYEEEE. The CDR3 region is CASTRLSYGYTF. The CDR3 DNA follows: TGTGCCAGCACCCGACTTAGCTATGGCTACACCTTC.

The CDR3 bases are TGTGCCAGCAGCACCAATGGACTAGCTGCTGAGCAGTTCTTC. Its translation is CASSTNGLAAEQFF. This chain joins TRBV5-4 and TRBJ2-1; 8 bases fit TRBD2. With V trimmed by 4 bases and J by 9 bases, 9 bases remained unmatched. The germline V gene has CDR1 SGHNT and CDR2 YYREEE (reference sequence). This CDR3 is built from 14 residues.

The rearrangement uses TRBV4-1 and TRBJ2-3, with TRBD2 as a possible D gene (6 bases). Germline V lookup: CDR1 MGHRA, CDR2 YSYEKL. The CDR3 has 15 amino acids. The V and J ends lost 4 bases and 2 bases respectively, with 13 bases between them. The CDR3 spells CASSRRLGVTDTQYF. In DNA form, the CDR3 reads TGCGCCAGCAGCCGTAGACTAGGTGTCACAGATACGCAGTATTTT.

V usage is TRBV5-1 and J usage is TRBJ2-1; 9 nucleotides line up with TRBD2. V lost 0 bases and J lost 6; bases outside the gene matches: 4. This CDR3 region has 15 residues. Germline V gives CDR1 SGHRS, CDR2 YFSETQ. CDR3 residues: CASSLELAGFNEQFF. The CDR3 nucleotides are TGCGCCAGCAGCTTGGAGCTAGCGGGATTCAATGAGCAGTTCTTC.

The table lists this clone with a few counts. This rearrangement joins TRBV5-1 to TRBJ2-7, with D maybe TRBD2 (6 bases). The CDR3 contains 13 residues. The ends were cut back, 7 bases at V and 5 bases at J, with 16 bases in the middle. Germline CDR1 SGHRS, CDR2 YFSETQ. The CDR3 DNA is TGCGCCAGCTCGACAGAACCGGGGGACGAGCAGTACTTC. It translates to CASSTEPGDEQYF.

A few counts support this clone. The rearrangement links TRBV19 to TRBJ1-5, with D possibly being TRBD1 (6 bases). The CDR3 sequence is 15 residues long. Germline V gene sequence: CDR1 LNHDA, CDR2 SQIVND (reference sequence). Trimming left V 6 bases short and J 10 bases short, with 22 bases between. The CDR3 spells CASRSDIRGISPQHF. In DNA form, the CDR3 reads TGTGCCAGTAGAAGCGATATCAGGGGTATCAGCCCCCAGCATTTT.

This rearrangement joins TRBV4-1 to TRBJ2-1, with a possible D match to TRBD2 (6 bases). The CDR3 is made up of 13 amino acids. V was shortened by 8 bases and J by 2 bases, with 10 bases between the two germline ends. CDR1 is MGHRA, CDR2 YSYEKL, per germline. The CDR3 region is CASYGTPYNEQFF. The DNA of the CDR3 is TGCGCCAGCTACGGGACTCCCTACAATGAGCAGTTCTTC.